Below, 15 T cell receptor beta chains from the same sample are listed, as sequenced in a study of blood T cells in healthy people across ages. Sample-barcoded 5' priming and a J-beta primer mix drove a second PCR of 7 to 11 cycles. TCRdb used MiXCR to reprocess the 5' RACE reads, holding one entry per CDR3 protein. The repertoire holds more than 1,400,000 distinct CDR3 sequences, with approximately 38% as singletons. Material for sequencing was blood. The receptors here all came from a young woman in good health.

The chain combines TRBV20-1 with TRBJ2-5; D is perhaps TRBD1 (5 bases). Germline V gene lookup returns CDR1 DFQATT and CDR2 SNEGSKA (reference sequence). V was clipped by 1 base and J by 5 bases, with 14 bases between them. The CDR3 has 14 amino acids. DNA for the CDR3: TGCAGTGCTAGAGTGGTCAGCGCAGGGGAGACCCAGTACTTC. This codes for CSARVVSAGETQYF.

This chain connects TRBV6-6 to TRBJ1-1, with no clear D. The germline V gene encodes CDR1 MNHNY and CDR2 SVGAGI (reference sequence). Trimming took 2 bases from V and 1 from J, leaving 8 bases between them. The CDR3 has 14 amino acids. For the CDR3, the DNA is TGTGCCAGCAGTTACGGGCCATCGAACACTGAAGCTTTCTTT. Translation gives CASSYGPSNTEAFF.

This rearrangement joins TRBV30 to TRBJ1-6, with a weak D call TRBD1 (5 bases). V was pared by 5 bases and J by 2 bases, with 13 bases between. The CDR3 sequence is 15 residues long. Germline V lookup: CDR1 GTSNPN, CDR2 SVGIG (reference sequence). CDR3 amino acids: CAWARGFTYNSPLHF. The CDR3 nucleotides are TGTGCCTGGGCGCGGGGGTTCACCTATAATTCACCCCTCCACTTT.

This sequence joins TRBV9 and TRBJ1-4, with a tentative D call TRBD1 (6 bases). The CDR3 extends over 13 amino acids. Germline lookup yields CDR1 SGDLS and CDR2 YYNGEE. Trimming removed 3 bases from V and 6 bases from J, with 9 bases in between. This CDR3 is CASSGGPDEKLFF. The CDR3 nucleotides read TGTGCCAGCAGCGGGGGGCCTGATGAAAAACTGTTTTTT.

On this clonotype itself: A read error is possible here, since a much larger clone lies one base away. The chain has TRBV5-5 and TRBJ2-1; 9 bases line up with TRBD2. The end of the DNA aligns better with TRBJ2-7, so the J call may be wrong. CDR3 length equals 16 residues. The germline CDR1 and CDR2 sequences are SGHKS and YYEKEE (reference sequence). CDR3 amino acids: CASSSFSGSSYNEQYF. The CDR3 region has the DNA TGTGCCAGCAGCTCTTTTAGCGGGAGCTCCTACAATGAGCAGTACTTC.

This clonotype came up a few times. The rearrangement links TRBV27 to TRBJ1-2, with a weak D call TRBD1 (5 bases). The CDR3 has 13 residues. V dropped 6 bases and J dropped 5 bases, with 13 bases sitting between them. Germline CDR1 MNHEY, CDR2 SMNVEV (reference sequence). Here the CDR3 DNA reads TGTGCCAGCAGCCGACAGCCTTCTTATGGCTACACCTTC. This sequence encodes CASSRQPSYGYTF.

Regarding this clonotype: The final CDR3 position lacks the conserved phenylalanine or tryptophan, pointing to a likely read error. The chain employs TRBV28 and TRBJ1-2, with 8 bases that match TRBD1. CDR3 length: 16 residues. The germline CDR1 and CDR2 sequences are MDHEN and SYDVKM. The V segment lost 2 bases and the J segment 1 base; nucleotides outside the gene matches: 6. The DNA of the CDR3 is TGTGCCAGCAGTTTAGTCGCGACAGGGGATAACTATGGCTACACCTCC. This encodes CASSLVATGDNYGYTS.

The sample holds one count of this clonotype. Sequence at one end of the junction differs from germline and may be a read error. The V and J genes are TRBV28 and TRBJ1-2; no clear D gene. This CDR3 has 12 amino acids. Germline V lookup: CDR1 MDHEN, CDR2 SYDVKM. CDR3 DNA sequence: TGTGCCAGCAGTCAACCCAACTATGGCCACACCTTC. It yields the protein CASSQPNYGHTF.

This chain uses TRBV25-1 with TRBJ2-7; D is undetermined. There are 13 residues in the CDR3. Trimming removed 0 bases from V and 6 bases from J, with 9 bases in between. Germline V CDR1 and CDR2: MGHDK, SYGVNS. As DNA, the CDR3 is TGTGCCAGCAGTGAATATCTAGGCCGCGAGCAGTACTTC. Translation gives CASSEYLGREQYF.

The chain employs TRBV5-1 and TRBJ1-4; TRBD1 matches 7 bases. From germline, CDR1 is SGHRS and CDR2 YFSETQ. This CDR3 has 16 residues. J was trimmed by 10 bases and V by 3 bases; bases with no gene match: 15. This chain's CDR3 is CASSSETQGGPGKLFF. The CDR3, as DNA: TGCGCCAGCAGCTCGGAGACCCAGGGGGGCCCGGGAAAACTGTTTTTT.

This clonotype has a handful of counts. The chain couples TRBV3-1 to TRBJ2-7; 9 positions match TRBD1. The length of the CDR3 is 16 residues. Trimming removed 1 base from V and 4 bases from J; junction bases left unmatched: 8. Germline assignment: CDR1 LGHDT and CDR2 YNNKEL (reference sequence). In nucleotides, the CDR3 is TGTGCCAGCAGCCAAGCAAACCACAGGGGGCGATACGAGCAGTACTTC. Translation: CASSQANHRGRYEQYF.

The chain combines TRBV5-1 with TRBJ2-5; D is possibly TRBD1 (6 bases). CDR3 length equals 14 residues. From germline, CDR1 is SGHRS and CDR2 YFSETQ. V was pared by 4 bases and J by 11 bases, with 21 bases between. CDR3 in DNA: TGCGCCAGCAGCAGCAGCGGTCAGGGGAGTTGGCAGTACTTC. It codes for CASSSSGQGSWQYF.

This clonotype has a handful of counts. This chain uses TRBV29-1 with TRBJ1-2; D not resolved. The CDR3 has 13 residues. Germline V gene sequence: CDR1 SQVTM, CDR2 ANQGSEA. Trimming removed 0 bases at V and 8 bases at J, with 13 bases between. This CDR3 is CSVEEAPRQGYTF. The CDR3 nucleotides read TGCAGCGTTGAAGAGGCCCCCCGGCAGGGCTACACCTTC. The whole variable domain, filled in from reference TRBV29-1 and TRBJ1-2, reads SAVISQKPSRDICQRGTSLTIQCQVDSQVTMMFWYRQQPGQSLTLIATANQGSEATYESGFVIDKFPISRPNLTFSTLTVSNMSPEDSSIYLCSVEEAPRQGYTFGSGTRLTVV.

CDR3: CASSLMTSHTDTQYF. CDR3 in DNA: TGTGCCAGCAGTTTAATGACATCTCACACAGATACGCAGTATTTT. The chain is built from TRBV12-3 or TRBV12-4 and TRBJ2-3; D not certain. V gave up 2 bases and J gave up 2 bases, with 11 bases separating them. The CDR3 runs 15 residues.

The chain's CDR3 is CASSQDSPASAKYF. CDR3 bases: TGTGCCAGCAGCCAAGATTCTCCGGCTTCAGCCAAGTACTTC. V gene TRBV4-2 combines with J gene TRBJ2-7; unclear D gene. Germline assignment: CDR1 LGHNA and CDR2 YNFKEQ. This CDR3 region has 14 residues. Trimming cost V 0 bases and J 11 bases, with 17 bases left between them.